This T cell receptor (beta chain) is from a study of shared clonotypes between healthy human individuals. With respect to this clone: Distinct nucleotide sequences in the sample also encode this CDR3.

CDR1 and CDR2 from the germline V gene are SGDLS and YYNGEE. V lost 4 bases and J lost 5; bases outside the gene matches: 4. CDR3 length: 13 amino acids. Some clones are missing from TCRdb's copy, which holds only in-frame ones; the method was immunoSEQ multiplex PCR. Of 2.3 million or so clones listed, just over 90% are singletons. The sequencing input was naive CD4+ T cells from PBMCs. Described subset: CD45RA+ positively selected. The receptor's source is a man in his late teens or twenties in good health. Some clones in this sample may be carry-over from other donors' samples. V and J are TRBV9 and TRBJ2-5, with 8 bases that match TRBD1. The CDR3 is CASSSRQGETQYF. CDR3 bases: TGTGCCAGCAGCTCCCGACAGGGGGAGACCCAGTACTTC.